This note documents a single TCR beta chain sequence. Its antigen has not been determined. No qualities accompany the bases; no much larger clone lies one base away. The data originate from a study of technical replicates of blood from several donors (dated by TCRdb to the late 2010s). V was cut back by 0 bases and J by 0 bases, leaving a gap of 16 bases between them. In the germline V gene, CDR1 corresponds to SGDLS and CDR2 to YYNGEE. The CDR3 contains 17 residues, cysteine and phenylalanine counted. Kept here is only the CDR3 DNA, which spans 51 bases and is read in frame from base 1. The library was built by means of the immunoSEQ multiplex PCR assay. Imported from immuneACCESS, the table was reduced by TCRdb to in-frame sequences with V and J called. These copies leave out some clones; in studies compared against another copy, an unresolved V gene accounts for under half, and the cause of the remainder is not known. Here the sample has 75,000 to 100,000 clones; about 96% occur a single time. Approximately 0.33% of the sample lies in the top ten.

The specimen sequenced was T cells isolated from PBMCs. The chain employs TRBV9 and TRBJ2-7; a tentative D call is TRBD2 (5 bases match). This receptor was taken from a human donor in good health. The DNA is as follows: TGTGCCAGCAGCGTAGAACGGCAGGTTGGGAGCTCCTACGAGCAGTACTTC. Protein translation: CASSVERQVGSSYEQYF.